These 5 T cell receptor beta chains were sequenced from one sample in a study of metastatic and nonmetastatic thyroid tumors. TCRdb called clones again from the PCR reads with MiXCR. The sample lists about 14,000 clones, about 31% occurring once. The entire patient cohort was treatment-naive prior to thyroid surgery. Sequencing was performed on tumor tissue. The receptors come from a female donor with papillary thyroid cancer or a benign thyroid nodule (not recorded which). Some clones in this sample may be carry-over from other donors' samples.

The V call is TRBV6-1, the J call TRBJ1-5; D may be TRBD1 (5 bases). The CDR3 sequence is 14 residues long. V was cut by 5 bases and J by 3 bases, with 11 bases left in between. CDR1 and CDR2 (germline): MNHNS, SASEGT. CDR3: CASSTGGNNQPQHF. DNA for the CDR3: TGTGCCAGCAGTACGGGGGGAAACAATCAGCCCCAGCATTTT.

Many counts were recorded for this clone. DNA of the CDR3: TGTGCCAGCAGTTTCACCAGGGAGACCCAGTACTTC. Translating gives CASSFTRETQYF. The rearrangement uses TRBV28 and TRBJ2-5; D is unclear. Germline CDR1 is MDHEN and CDR2 is SYDVKM. V was shortened by 3 bases and J by 5 bases, with 7 bases between the two germline ends. There are 12 residues in the CDR3.

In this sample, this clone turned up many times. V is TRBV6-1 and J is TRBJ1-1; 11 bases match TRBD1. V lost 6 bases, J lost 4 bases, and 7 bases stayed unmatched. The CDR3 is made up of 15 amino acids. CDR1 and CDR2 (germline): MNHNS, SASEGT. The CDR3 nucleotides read TGTGCCAGCAGACTCGGACAGGGGGCTGGCACTGAAGCTTTCTTT. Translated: CASRLGQGAGTEAFF.

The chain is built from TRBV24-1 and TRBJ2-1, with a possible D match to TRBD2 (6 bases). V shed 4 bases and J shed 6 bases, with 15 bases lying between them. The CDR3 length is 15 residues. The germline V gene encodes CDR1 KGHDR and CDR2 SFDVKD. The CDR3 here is CATSEMGGVCNEQFF. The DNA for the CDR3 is TGTGCCACCAGTGAGATGGGCGGGGTCTGCAATGAGCAGTTCTTC.

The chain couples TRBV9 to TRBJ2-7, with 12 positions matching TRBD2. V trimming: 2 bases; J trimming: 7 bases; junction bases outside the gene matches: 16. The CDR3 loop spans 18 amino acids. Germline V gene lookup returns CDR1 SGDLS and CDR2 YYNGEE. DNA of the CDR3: TGTGCCAGCAGCGTCGGACACTGGACTAGCGGGATTTCTTGGGAGCAGTACTTC. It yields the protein CASSVGHWTSGISWEQYF.